A single sample is the source of the 6 T cell receptor beta chains below, sequenced in a study of cytomegalovirus exposure and HLA in healthy donors. Both 60 Vbeta primers and 13 Jbeta primers went into the PCR. Data came from immunoSEQ multiplex PCR; TCRdb stores just in-frame clones and leaves some out. Of around 130,000 clones in the sample, around 79% are singletons; the top ten hold over 2%. What was sequenced was PBMCs. These receptors originate from a middle-aged woman in good health and CMV-seropositive.

The chain uses TRBV5-1 and TRBJ2-3; tentative D call: TRBD2 (7 bases). V shed 2 bases and J shed 2 bases, with 15 bases lying between them. Germline CDR1 SGHRS, CDR2 YFSETQ. This CDR3 spans 16 amino acids. The DNA of the CDR3 is TGCGCCAGCAGCTTCATAGGGGGGGGCTACACAGATACGCAGTATTTT. Its translation: CASSFIGGGYTDTQYF.

CDR3 in amino acids: CASRGQGFYEQYF. In DNA, the CDR3 is TGTGCCAGCAGGGGCCAGGGTTTCTACGAGCAGTACTTC. This chain joins TRBV2 and TRBJ2-7; D may be TRBD1 (5 bases). V gave up 6 bases and J gave up 3 bases, with 12 bases separating them. The CDR3 extends over 13 amino acids. Germline V gene sequence: CDR1 SNHLY, CDR2 FYNNEI.

This clone was detected only a few times. This chain links TRBV5-4 with TRBJ1-4; D is ambiguous. Trimming stripped 4 bases from V and 8 bases from J, with 9 bases between. Germline CDR1 reads SGHNT; CDR2 reads YYREEE (reference sequence). The CDR3 length is 12 residues. CDR3 residues: CASSLLGEKLFF. DNA of the CDR3: TGTGCCAGCAGCCTGCTCGGGGAAAAACTGTTTTTT.

This chain uses TRBV5-1 with TRBJ2-3; TRBD2 aligns across 7 bases. The CDR3 extends over 16 amino acids. Looked up from germline, CDR1 is SGHRS and CDR2 is YFSETQ. J gave up 3 bases and V 0 bases, and 7 bases lay outside the gene matches. The CDR3 nucleotides are TGCGCCAGCAGCTTGGAAGGGCGGGGGTCGACAGATACGCAGTATTTT. Translated: CASSLEGRGSTDTQYF.

Here the CDR3 DNA reads TGTGCCAGCAGACCCAGGACAGGGGGAAACAATCAGCCCCAGCATTTT. Its protein is CASRPRTGGNNQPQHF. The chain has TRBV2 and TRBJ1-5, with TRBD1 identical over 10 bases. Germline CDR1 is SNHLY and CDR2 is FYNNEI. V was pared by 6 bases and J by 3 bases, with 8 bases of the junction left unmatched. This CDR3 has 16 amino acids. Full variable domain (outside the CDR3, taken from reference TRBV2 and TRBJ1-5): EPEVTQTPSHQVTQMGQEVILRCVPISNHLYFYWYRQILGQKVEFLVSFYNNEISEKSEIFDDQFSVERPDGSNFTLKIRSTKLEDSAMYFCASRPRTGGNNQPQHFGDGTRLSIL.

V and J are TRBV6-5 and TRBJ1-6; D ambiguous. The V and J ends lost 7 bases and 9 bases respectively, with 13 bases between them. The CDR3 length is 13 residues. Germline V gene sequence: CDR1 MNHEY, CDR2 SVGAGI. For the CDR3, the DNA is TGTGCCAGCACACCGATGGGCCGTTCACCCCTCCACTTT. This translates into CASTPMGRSPLHF.